Listed below are T cell receptor beta chains from one sample, sequenced in a study of blood T cell repertoires in COVID-19. Assay used: immunoSEQ multiplex PCR; TCRdb lists only in-frame clones, some missing. The sample has 200,000 or so clones; 83% are singletons. The material sequenced was PBMCs or T cells enriched from blood (not recorded which). All receptors come from a woman aged 45-60 years who had been exposed to COVID-19. Both conserved end residues are part of each CDR3. Fields, in order: clone size, J gene, V gene, D gene, CDR3 DNA, CDR3 protein. D genes are given only for firm matches. Some rows have no size entry. The others give once, few or many, or a class for an expanded clone.

clone size: -; J gene: TRBJ1-5; V gene: TRBV19; D gene: -; CDR3 DNA: TGTGCCAGTAGCAGGGAGGGGGGTAGGAGCAATCAGCCCCAGCATTTT; CDR3 protein: CASSREGGRSNQPQHF
clone size: -; J gene: TRBJ2-5; V gene: TRBV11-2; D gene: TRBD1; CDR3 DNA: TGTGCCAGCAGCTTTAGGACCGGGACAGGGATGAGGAGAGAGACCCAGTACTTC; CDR3 protein: CASSFRTGTGMRRETQYF
clone size: few; J gene: TRBJ2-3; V gene: TRBV13; D gene: TRBD2; CDR3 DNA: TGTGCCAGCAGCTCCGATTCACTAGCGGACACAGATACGCAGTATTTT; CDR3 protein: CASSSDSLADTDTQYF
clone size: -; J gene: TRBJ1-5; V gene: TRBV19; D gene: TRBD1; CDR3 DNA: TGTGCCAGTGGGGGACAGGGGGCTCCTCAGCCCCAGCATTTT; CDR3 protein: CASGGQGAPQPQHF
clone size: -; J gene: TRBJ1-1; V gene: TRBV30; D gene: -; CDR3 DNA: TGTGCCTGGCGCTTGAAGTCGGGTATCAGAAGGCAGGACAGGAACACTGAAGCTTTCTTT; CDR3 protein: CAWRLKSGIRRQDRNTEAFF
clone size: once; J gene: TRBJ2-4; V gene: TRBV7-2; D gene: TRBD2; CDR3 DNA: TGTGCCAGCAGCCTCCCCCCGCTAGCGGGGATCAAAAACATTCAGTACTTC; CDR3 protein: CASSLPPLAGIKNIQYF
clone size: -; J gene: TRBJ1-2; V gene: TRBV28; D gene: TRBD1; CDR3 DNA: TGTGCCAGCACGTCGACAGGGGGGCGCCCCTATGGCTACACCTTC; CDR3 protein: CASTSTGGRPYGYTF
clone size: -; J gene: TRBJ1-4; V gene: TRBV4-1; D gene: -; CDR3 DNA: TGCGCCAGCAGCCAAGATCCCACAACTAATGAAAAACTGTTTTTT; CDR3 protein: CASSQDPTTNEKLFF
clone size: many; J gene: TRBJ1-2; V gene: TRBV5-1; D gene: TRBD1; CDR3 DNA: TGCGCCAGCAGCTTGGATCCGGGACAGGGAGCTAACTATGGCTACACCTTC; CDR3 protein: CASSLDPGQGANYGYTF
clone size: -; J gene: TRBJ1-2; V gene: TRBV19; D gene: TRBD1; CDR3 DNA: TGTGCCAGTAGTATTACGGCAGGGGGTGCCCTTAACTATGGCTACACCTTC; CDR3 protein: CASSITAGGALNYGYTF
clone size: -; J gene: TRBJ1-1; V gene: TRBV7-9; D gene: TRBD1; CDR3 DNA: TGTGCCAGCAGGGGGACAGCTAACACTGAAGCTTTCTTT; CDR3 protein: CASRGTANTEAFF
clone size: -; J gene: TRBJ1-1; V gene: TRBV2; D gene: -; CDR3 DNA: TGTGCCAGCAGTCCTTGGGGGCCGACTGAAGCTTTCTTT; CDR3 protein: CASSPWGPTEAFF
clone size: -; J gene: TRBJ1-3; V gene: TRBV6-5; D gene: TRBD1; CDR3 DNA: TGTGCCGGGGGGACAGGGGGTACCGGAAACACCATATATTTT; CDR3 protein: CAGGTGGTGNTIYF
clone size: -; J gene: TRBJ2-6; V gene: TRBV10-3; D gene: -; CDR3 DNA: TGTGCCATCAGTGGGGTCGAGGAGGGGATGACCAACGTCCTGACTTTC; CDR3 protein: CAISGVEEGMTNVLTF